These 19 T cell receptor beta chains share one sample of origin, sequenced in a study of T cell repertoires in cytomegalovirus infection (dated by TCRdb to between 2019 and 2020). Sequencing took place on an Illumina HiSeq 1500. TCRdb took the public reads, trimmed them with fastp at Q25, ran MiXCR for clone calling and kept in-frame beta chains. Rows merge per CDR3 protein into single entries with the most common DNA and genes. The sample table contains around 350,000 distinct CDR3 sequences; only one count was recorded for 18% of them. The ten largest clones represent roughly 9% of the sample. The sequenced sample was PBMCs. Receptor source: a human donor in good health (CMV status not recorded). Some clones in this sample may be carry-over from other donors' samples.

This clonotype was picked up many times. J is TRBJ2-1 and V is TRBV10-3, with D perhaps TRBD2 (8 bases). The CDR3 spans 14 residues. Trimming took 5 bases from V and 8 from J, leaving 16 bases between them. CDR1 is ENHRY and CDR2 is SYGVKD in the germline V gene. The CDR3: CAISTGTRGHEQFF. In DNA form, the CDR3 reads TGTGCCATCAGTACCGGGACTAGGGGGCATGAGCAGTTCTTC.

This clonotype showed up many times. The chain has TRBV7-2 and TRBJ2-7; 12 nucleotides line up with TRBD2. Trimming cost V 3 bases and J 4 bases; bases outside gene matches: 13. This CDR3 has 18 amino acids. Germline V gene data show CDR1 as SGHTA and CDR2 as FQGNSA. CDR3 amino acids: CASSFGASGGAGRYEQYF. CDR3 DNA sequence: TGTGCCAGCAGCTTTGGGGCTAGCGGGGGGGCCGGAAGGTACGAGCAGTACTTC.

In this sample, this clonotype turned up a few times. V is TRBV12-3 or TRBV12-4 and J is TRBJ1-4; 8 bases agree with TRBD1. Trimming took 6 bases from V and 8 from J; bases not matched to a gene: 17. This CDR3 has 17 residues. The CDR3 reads CASRTGTGGLRKEKLFF. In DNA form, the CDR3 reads TGTGCCAGCAGAACCGGGACAGGAGGCTTGCGGAAAGAAAAACTGTTTTTT.

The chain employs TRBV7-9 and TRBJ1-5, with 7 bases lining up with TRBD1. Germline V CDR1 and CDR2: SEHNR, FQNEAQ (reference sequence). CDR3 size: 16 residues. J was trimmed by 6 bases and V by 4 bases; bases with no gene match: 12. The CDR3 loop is CASSSGERGGAQPQHF. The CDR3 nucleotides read TGTGCCAGCAGCTCTGGTGAACGAGGGGGCGCTCAGCCCCAGCATTTT.

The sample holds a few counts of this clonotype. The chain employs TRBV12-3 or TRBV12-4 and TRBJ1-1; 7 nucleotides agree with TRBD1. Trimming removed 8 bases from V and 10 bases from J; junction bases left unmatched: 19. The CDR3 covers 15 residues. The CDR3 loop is CASSRQGGSGERAFF. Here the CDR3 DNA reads TGTGCCAGCTCGAGACAGGGAGGATCGGGTGAAAGAGCTTTCTTT.

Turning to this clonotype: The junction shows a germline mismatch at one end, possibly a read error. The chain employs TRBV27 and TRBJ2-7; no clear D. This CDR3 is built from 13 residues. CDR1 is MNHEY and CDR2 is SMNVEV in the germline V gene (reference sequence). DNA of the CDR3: TGTGCCAGCAGTCCCAACGGACCCTACTACGAGCACTTC. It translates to CASSPNGPYYEHF.

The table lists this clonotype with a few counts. The CDR3: CASSMTIKNTEAFF. The CDR3 DNA follows: TGTGCCAGCAGCATGACGATAAAAAACACTGAAGCTTTCTTT. The gene calls are TRBV11-2 and TRBJ1-1; D gene ambiguous. Trimming stripped 5 bases from V and 2 bases from J, with 12 bases between. Germline assignment: CDR1 SGHAT and CDR2 FQNNGV. The length of the CDR3 is 14 residues.

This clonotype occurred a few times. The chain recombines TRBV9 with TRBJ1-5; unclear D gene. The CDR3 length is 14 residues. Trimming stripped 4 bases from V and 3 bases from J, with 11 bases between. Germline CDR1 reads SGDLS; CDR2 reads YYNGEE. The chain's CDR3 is CASSKWAVNQPQHF. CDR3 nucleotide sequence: TGTGCCAGCAGCAAGTGGGCGGTCAATCAGCCCCAGCATTTT.

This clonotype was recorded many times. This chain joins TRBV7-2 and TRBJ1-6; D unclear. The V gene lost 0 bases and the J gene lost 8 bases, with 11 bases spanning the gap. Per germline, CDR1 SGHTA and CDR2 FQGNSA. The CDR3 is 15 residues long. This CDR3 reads CASSLAGIAYSPLHF. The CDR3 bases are TGTGCCAGCAGCTTAGCCGGGATAGCCTATTCACCCCTCCACTTT.

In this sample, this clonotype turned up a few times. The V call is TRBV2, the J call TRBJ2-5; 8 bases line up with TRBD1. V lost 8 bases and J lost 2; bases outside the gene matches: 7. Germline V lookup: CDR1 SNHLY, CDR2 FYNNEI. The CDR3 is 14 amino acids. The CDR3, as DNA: TGTGCCAGCGGAAAGGGACAGGAACAAGAGACCCAGTACTTC. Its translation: CASGKGQEQETQYF.

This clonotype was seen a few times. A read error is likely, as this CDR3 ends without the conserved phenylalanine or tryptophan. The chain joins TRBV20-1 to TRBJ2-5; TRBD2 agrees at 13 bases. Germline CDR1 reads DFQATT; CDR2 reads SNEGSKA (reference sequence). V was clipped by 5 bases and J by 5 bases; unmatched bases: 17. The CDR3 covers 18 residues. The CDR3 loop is CSAPGGAERTSGSETQYC. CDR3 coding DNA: TGCAGTGCTCCGGGTGGGGCAGAACGGACTAGCGGGAGTGAGACCCAGTACTGC.

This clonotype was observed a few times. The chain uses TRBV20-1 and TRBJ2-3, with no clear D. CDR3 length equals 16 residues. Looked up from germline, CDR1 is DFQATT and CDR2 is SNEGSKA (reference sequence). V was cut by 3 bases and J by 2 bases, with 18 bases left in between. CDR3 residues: CSASPWAGDPTDTQYF. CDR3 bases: TGCAGTGCTAGCCCTTGGGCAGGAGACCCCACAGATACGCAGTATTTT.

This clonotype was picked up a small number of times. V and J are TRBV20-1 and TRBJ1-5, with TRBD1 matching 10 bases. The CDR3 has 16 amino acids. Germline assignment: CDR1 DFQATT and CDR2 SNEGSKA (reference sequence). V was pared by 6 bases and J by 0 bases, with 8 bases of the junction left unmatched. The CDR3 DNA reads TGCAGTGCACTTCCGGGACAGGGGTATAGCAATCAGCCCCAGCATTTT. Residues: CSALPGQGYSNQPQHF.

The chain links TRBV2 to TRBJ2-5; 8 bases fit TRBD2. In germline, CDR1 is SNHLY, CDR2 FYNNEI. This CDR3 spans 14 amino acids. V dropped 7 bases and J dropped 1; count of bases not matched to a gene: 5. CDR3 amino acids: CASKAGGGQETQYF. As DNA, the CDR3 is TGTGCCAGCAAGGCGGGGGGCGGCCAAGAGACCCAGTACTTC.

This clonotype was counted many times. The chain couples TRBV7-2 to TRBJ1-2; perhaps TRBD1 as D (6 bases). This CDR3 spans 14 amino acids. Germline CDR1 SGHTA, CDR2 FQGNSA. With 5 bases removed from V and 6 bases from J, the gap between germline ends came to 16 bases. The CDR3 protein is CASSKWTEMNGYTF. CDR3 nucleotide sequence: TGTGCCAGCAGCAAATGGACAGAGATGAATGGCTACACCTTC.

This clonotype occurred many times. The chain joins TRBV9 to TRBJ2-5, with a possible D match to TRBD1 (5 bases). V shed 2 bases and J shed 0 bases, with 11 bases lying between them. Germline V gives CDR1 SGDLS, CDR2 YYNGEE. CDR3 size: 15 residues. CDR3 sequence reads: CASSVNGADQETQYF. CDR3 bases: TGTGCCAGCAGCGTTAATGGGGCAGACCAAGAGACCCAGTACTTC.

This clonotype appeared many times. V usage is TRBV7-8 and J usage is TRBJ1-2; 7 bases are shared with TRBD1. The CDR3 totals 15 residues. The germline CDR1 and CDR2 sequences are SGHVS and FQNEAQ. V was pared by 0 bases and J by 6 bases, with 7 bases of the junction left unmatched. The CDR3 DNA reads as TGTGCCAGCAGCTTAGCCCTATCAGGGGGGGATGGCTACACCTTC. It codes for CASSLALSGGDGYTF.

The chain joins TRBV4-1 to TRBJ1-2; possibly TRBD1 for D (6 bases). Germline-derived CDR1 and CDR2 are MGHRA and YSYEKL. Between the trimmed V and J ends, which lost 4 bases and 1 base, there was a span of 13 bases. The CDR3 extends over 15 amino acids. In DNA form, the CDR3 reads TGCGCCAGCAGCCTCCGGACAGAAATTAACTATGGCTACACCTTC. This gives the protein CASSLRTEINYGYTF.

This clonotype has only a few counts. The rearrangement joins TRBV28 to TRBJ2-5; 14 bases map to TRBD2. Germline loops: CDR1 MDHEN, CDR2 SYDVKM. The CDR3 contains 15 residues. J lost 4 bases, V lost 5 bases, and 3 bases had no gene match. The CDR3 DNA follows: TGTGCCAGCAGTCCGACTAGCGGGAGGGGAGAGACCCAGTACTTC. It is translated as CASSPTSGRGETQYF.